The clone carrying this T cell receptor (beta chain) was seen more than once but under ten times. The antigen remains unidentified. Amplified TCR beta CDR3 regions derived from RNA transcripts. During a first-round RT-PCR of the TCR CDR3, the HTBI primer set was used. TCRdb independently ran MiXCR on the multiplex PCR reads; one entry per CDR3 protein. The table records 210,000 or so distinct CDR3 sequences, over 15% of them present only once. Diagnostic decisions used clinical symptoms, serum thyroxine and TRAb, thyroid ultrasound and orbital computed tomography. This sample stems from a study of T cells in Graves' hyperthyroidism and ophthalmopathy. Study information: Upon initial diagnosis and before any treatment, peripheral blood was collected.

Germline CDR1 and CDR2: GTSNPN and SVGIG (reference sequence). V lost 5 bases, J lost 8 bases, and 16 bases lay in between. The CDR3 length is 14 residues. Study results and caveats: A model of 13 V-J pairs discriminated ophthalmopathy from stable hyperthyroidism. The majority of expanded thyroid clonotypes above 0.001 also appeared in blood.

The clonotype was recovered from a man in his fifties with Graves' hyperthyroidism. The V gene is TRBV30, the J gene TRBJ1-6; unclear D gene. The sequenced sample consisted of blood. The CDR3 sequence is CAWSRGRSDSPLHF. The CDR3 DNA reads as TGTGCCTGGTCCCGAGGGCGGTCAGATTCACCCCTCCACTTT.